This TCR beta chain was observed in a study of cytomegalovirus exposure and HLA in healthy donors (dated by TCRdb to the late 2010s). Study-level background: An earlier analysis of roughly 610 of the donors reported about 280 Gb of sequence data and some 110 million unique TCR beta sequences obtained from around 190 million T cells. Approximately 310 gigabases of sequencing data and approximately 93 million unique TCR sequences were included in an early release covering about 620 HLA-typed donors. Among the roughly 400 genotyped donors, around 81% belonged to the genetic ancestry cluster associated with self-reported Caucasian donors. The aim of the study was to test whether cataloging public T cell receptors could identify signatures of past pathogen exposure. Using immunosequencing, the study profiled T cell repertoires from 500 to 800 subjects and related those repertoires to cytomegalovirus serostatus. Along with the roughly 610-subject first cohort, a separate validation cohort of over 90 different subjects was used. To predict cytomegalovirus infection status, the study brought together high-throughput TCR immunosequencing, statistical association of individual TCRs with disease status, and machine learning. A later analysis re-analyzed previously published TCR beta repertoires from 600 to 850 donors and added high-resolution HLA genotyping to study TCR occurrence patterns. In the later analysis, no new phenotypic data were used to find candidate immune exposures; instead, reliance was placed on TCR beta sequences and their occurrence across donors. An earlier analysis of 500 to 750 of the donors applied high-throughput TCR beta sequencing to assess whether each TCR beta V gene segment acted as functional or pseudogenic. Alongside the repertoire data, information on donor age, sex, ethnicity and CMV serostatus was compiled. A later genetic analysis took genome-wide SNP genotypes for about 65% of the 666 donors and used that subset as a discovery cohort. All discovery cohort repertoires had been generated on a single sequencing platform. Class I and class II HLA loci were covered by the typing at four-digit resolution. Typing coverage differed by locus: A, B, C, DRB1 and DQB1 were typed in roughly 620-640 donors, DQA1 in roughly 500, DPA1 in 606, and DPB1 in roughly 450. About five DR-DQ haplotypes were treated as single units for association and clustering because of strong linkage in the cohort. On average, roughly 240,000 unique TCR beta nucleotide sequences were sequenced per donor among some 420 genotyped donors of the cohort, with 15% to 20% of those sequences being non-productive.

Library preparation used the immunoSEQ multiplex PCR assay. The multiplex PCR relied on a mix of 60 forward primers for TCR Vbeta segments and 13 reverse primers for TCR Jbeta segments. The CDR3 region of rearranged TCR beta genes was amplified from genomic DNA with a multiplex PCR assay. Amplified TCR beta libraries were sequenced as 87-base-pair reads on the Illumina HiSeq System. Under the source paper's analysis protocol: Across the 640 or so repertoires, a later analysis counted 60 million to 90 million unique TCR beta chains, approximately 12 million of which were shared by at least two donors. A nearest-neighbor algorithm error-corrected the raw reads and collapsed the reads into unique sequences, merging closely related sequences to remove PCR and sequencing errors. CDR3 sequences were aligned to IMGT reference sequences to assign V, D and J gene segments. For a sequence to be retained, a match of at least six nucleotides was required to both a V gene segment and a J gene segment. A rearrangement counted as productive if the CDR3 had no stop codons and remained in frame with V and J, and every other rearrangement counted as non-productive. CDR3 was defined according to IMGT convention as the region running from the second conserved V-encoded cysteine to the conserved J-encoded phenylalanine. Sequences without an unambiguous match to a single V gene segment were excluded from the earlier analysis of 450 to 650 of the donors. In an earlier analysis of about 590 of the donors, a V segment was called functional when productive rearrangements were above 56.7%, and segregating when the standard deviation between donors exceeded 5%. A statistical classification framework was built to diagnose cytomegalovirus status from the catalog of TCR beta chain sequences. In a later analysis, V and J genes were assigned by comparing TCR nucleotide sequences against IMGT/GENE-DB human TR gene sequences. A later analysis assigned CDR3 sequences and most-parsimonious VDJ recombination scenarios with the TCRdist pipeline. A later analysis defined each TCR beta chain by its CDR3 amino acid sequence plus V-gene family, and excluded reads lacking a unique V-gene family. As a way to deal with suspected cross-contamination and a sequencing artifact, a later analysis dropped roughly 620 nucleotide sequences that were highly shared and had low generation probability. In a later analysis, a clonal expansion index for each public chain was calculated from normalized within-repertoire ranks of inferred template counts. Generation probabilities in a later analysis came from a VDJ recombination model fitted to out-of-frame rearrangements, and those results were checked against IGoR. A later analysis scored TCR-TCR, TCR-HLA and TCR-CMV co-occurrence with hypergeometric tests, applying a repertoire-size bias correction to TCR pairs. In a later analysis, false discovery rates were estimated by permuting HLA or CMV assignments 20 times. In a later analysis, co-occurring TCRs were grouped with DBSCAN, and TCRdist sequence similarity was added when clustering was performed within HLA-allele-positive subsets. Co-occurrence clustering excluded repertoires with fewer than 30,000 or more than 120,000 public chains, plus five with anomalous nucleotide sharing. Not all clones reach the TCRdb copy of this immuneACCESS table, which keeps in-frame sequences only. Checked studies attribute under half of the gap to unresolved V genes and leave the rest unexplained. D and trimming come from the DNA, and the V and J calls and clone size come from that table. The sample has 90,000 to 110,000 clones on record, about 80% of them singletons. Of the sample, approximately 8.2% falls within the top ten clones.

Regarding this clone: It lacks a known antigen. No base-level quality is on record; no much larger clone is a single base apart.

Results and caveats for the whole study, not just this receptor: The study listed 150 to 200 TCR beta chains as associated with cytomegalovirus. Correlated functional status among segregating V segments might be attributable to linkage disequilibrium, but an unknown experimental factor could not be ruled out. The authors suggested that the approach could potentially be extended to other disease states and immunological phenotypes. Because counts were too low, some 17 rarely observed V segments, including chromosome 9 orphons, were left out of the earlier analysis of 587 of the donors. Some IMGT-functional V segments, including TRBV6-2 and TRBV6-3, could not be distinguished by the 87-base-pair reads and were therefore excluded. A few of the identified cytomegalovirus-associated TCR beta chains were confirmed in vitro to be specific for cytomegalovirus antigens. Most TCR sequences were seen in very few donors, while some public TCRs were found in many individuals. A further reported finding was that TCR beta sequences accurately predicted the HLA-A and HLA-B alleles for most subjects in the first cohort. A later analysis found that TCR association rates varied across HLA loci, with DRB1 alleles showing the most associated TCRs and HLA-C alleles the fewest. The classifier was reported to diagnose cytomegalovirus status with high specificity and sensitivity in both the original and validation cohorts. This cohort had only TCR beta chains sequenced, and the lack of alpha or paired-chain data limited which features could be detected. A cluster of highly shared sequence variants was judged likely to represent a technical artifact of the sequencing pipeline. Several of the top co-occurrence clusters appeared to be linked to parvovirus B19, influenza, CMV and Epstein-Barr virus, according to a later analysis. Strong co-occurrence of HLA alleles, especially DR and DQ, made assigning TCR associations to individual alleles difficult. CMV serostatus was the only immune exposure information available for the cohort. In a later analysis, most CMV-associated TCR beta chains were found to appear HLA-restricted, with HLA associations seemingly driven largely by CMV exposure. Compared with the roughly 720-donor mean, donors in an Asian-associated ancestry cluster had fewer N-insertions in productive TCRs, according to a later genetic analysis. Compared with equally common non-associated chains, HLA-associated TCR beta chains in a later analysis were more clonally expanded and had lower generation probabilities. Because HLA typing was unavailable for some donors at each locus, only the typed subset was used in association tests. A later genetic analysis associated a missense DCLRE1C variant with V-gene and J-gene trimming of TCR beta chains, and an independent cohort replicated the association. Sequencing depth was assumed to be roughly uniform across donors in the presence/absence analyses, though that assumption may not hold. In an earlier analysis of over 550 of the donors, most TCR beta V segments were observed in productive rearrangements about 87% or about 30% of the time, broadly matching IMGT annotations. At a false discovery rate of 0.05, a later analysis linked roughly 17,000 TCR beta sequences to specific HLA alleles.

Per the germline V gene, KGHSH is the CDR1 and LQKENI is the CDR2. Including the terminal cysteine and phenylalanine, the CDR3 comprises 13 residues. Kept here is only the CDR3 DNA, which spans 39 bases and is read in frame from base 1. Trimming takes 3 bases from V and 6 bases from J, and the germline ends sit 11 bases apart. The cohort comprised hundreds of healthy bone marrow donors. Cohort members were all nominally healthy when sampled, although unrecorded immune exposures were likely present. The donor tested CMV seropositive, placing the donor among the roughly 270 seropositive members of the cohort. A peripheral blood sample was provided by each donor, and peripheral blood mononuclear cells were used for TCR beta sequencing. The Qiagen DNeasy Blood Extraction Kit was used to extract genomic DNA from the blood cell samples.

The clonotype originates from a man in his forties in good health and CMV-seropositive. The V and J genes are TRBV18 and TRBJ1-2; TRBD1 is a possible D gene, resting on 5 matching bases. Input material: PBMCs. The CDR3 loop reads CASSPSAQDGYTF. In nucleotide form, the sequence is TGTGCCAGCTCACCCTCGGCACAGGATGGCTACACCTTC. When the CDR3 is completed using the reference TRBV18 and TRBJ1-2 genes on either side, the full variable domain is NAGVMQNPRHLVRRRGQEARLRCSPMKGHSHVYWYRQLPEEGLKFMVYLQKENIIDESGMPKERFSAEFPKEGPSILRIQQVVRGDSAAYFCASSPSAQDGYTFGSGTRLTVV.